This entry features one T cell receptor (beta chain) sequence. Its antigen is as yet unknown. The CDR3 is 15 amino acids. V was pared by 1 base and J by 10 bases, with 6 bases of the junction left unmatched. Per germline, CDR1 KGHSH and CDR2 LQKENI. General study findings and limits: Greatest tumor Treg TCR overlap was with tumor naive CD4+ cells. Tumor memory CD4+ T cell TCR gene usage was found to cluster with blood and lymph node memory CD4+ cells and with lymph node naive CD4+ cells. The larger cohort examined one V-J beta rearrangement, not whole repertoires.

After constant-region reverse-primer amplification, full-length variable regions underwent semi-nested PCR with Nested Universal Primer A. TCRdb processed the 5' RACE reads anew with MiXCR; each CDR3 protein has one entry. The sample has about 8,000 distinct CDR3 sequences, approximately 50% seen once. The sorted Tregs were CD4+CD25+CD127-/low cells. This receptor was taken from a female donor with breast cancer. Sequencing input: Tregs sorted from a lymph node. The chain uses TRBV18 and TRBJ1-6, with 8 positions matching TRBD1. CDR3 sequence (DNA): TGTGCCAGCTCACCACAGACAGGGGCGAGGTCACCCCTCCACTTT. Its translation is CASSPQTGARSPLHF.